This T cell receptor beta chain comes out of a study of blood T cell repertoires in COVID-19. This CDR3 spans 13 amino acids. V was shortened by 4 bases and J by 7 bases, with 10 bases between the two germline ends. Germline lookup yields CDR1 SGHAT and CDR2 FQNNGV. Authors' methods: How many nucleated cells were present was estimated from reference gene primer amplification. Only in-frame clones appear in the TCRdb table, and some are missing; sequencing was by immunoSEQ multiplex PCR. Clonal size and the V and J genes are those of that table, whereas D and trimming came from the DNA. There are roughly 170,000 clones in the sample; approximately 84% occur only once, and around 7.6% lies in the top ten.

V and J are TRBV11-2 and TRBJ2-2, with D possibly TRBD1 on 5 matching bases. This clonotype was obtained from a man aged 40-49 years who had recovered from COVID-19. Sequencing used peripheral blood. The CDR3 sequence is CASSSLRDGELFF. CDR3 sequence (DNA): TGTGCCAGCAGCTCTCTCAGGGACGGGGAGCTGTTTTTT.